Listed here are 6 T cell receptor beta chains from one sample, sequenced in a study of early T cells in non-severe SARS-CoV-2 infection. TCRdb analysed the 5' RACE reads with MiXCR anew, one entry per CDR3 protein. The sample lists approximately 70,000 distinct CDR3 sequences; 10% were seen once. The sequencing used whole blood, collected at baseline. Receptors originate from an adult who was a healthcare worker with PCR-confirmed SARS-CoV-2 infection or an uninfected control (not recorded which).

The chain has TRBV7-9 and TRBJ2-7, with unresolved D. This CDR3 has 14 residues. V lost 0 bases, J lost 2 bases, and 8 bases lay in between. CDR1 SEHNR and CDR2 FQNEAQ come from the germline V gene (reference sequence). The CDR3 reads CASSLAGTTYEQYF. CDR3 nucleotide sequence: TGTGCCAGCAGCTTAGCTGGCACAACCTACGAGCAGTACTTC.

The table lists this clonotype with many counts. The chain combines TRBV20-1 with TRBJ2-7; no reliable D call. The V end was cut by 6 bases, the J end by 1 base, with 19 bases between. The V gene's germline CDR1 is DFQATT and CDR2 SNEGSKA (reference sequence). CDR3 length equals 15 residues. CDR3 sequence reads: CSATLGNSGSYEQYF. CDR3 sequence (DNA): TGCAGTGCAACCCTGGGCAACTCCGGGTCCTACGAGCAGTACTTC.

J is TRBJ1-4 and V is TRBV7-9; D uncertain. The V end was cut by 5 bases, the J end by 5 bases, with 6 bases between. The CDR3 sequence is 12 residues long. Germline V lookup: CDR1 SEHNR, CDR2 FQNEAQ (reference sequence). The DNA for the CDR3 is TGTGCCAGCAGCGCAGCAAATGAAAAACTGTTTTTT. Residues: CASSAANEKLFF.

In this sample, this clonotype turned up many times. In DNA, the CDR3 is TGTGCCAGCAGCCCCGGGACAGGGGGCTATTCACCCCTCCACTTT. It specifies CASSPGTGGYSPLHF. The chain combines TRBV5-5 with TRBJ1-6, with 12 bases identical to TRBD1. V was pared by 4 bases and J by 8 bases, with 4 bases of the junction left unmatched. Germline CDR1 is SGHKS and CDR2 is YYEKEE (reference sequence). There are 15 residues in the CDR3.

This clonotype has just a few counts. The chain combines TRBV5-5 with TRBJ2-2; maybe TRBD2 (5 bases). Germline CDR1 SGHKS, CDR2 YYEKEE (reference sequence). V lost 4 bases and J 1 base, leaving 8 bases between the germline ends. The CDR3 runs 14 residues. Here the CDR3 reads CASSPGMNTGELFF. CDR3 nucleotide sequence: TGTGCCAGCAGCCCCGGGATGAACACCGGGGAGCTGTTTTTT.

The chain joins TRBV6-5 to TRBJ2-1; D perhaps matches TRBD2 (6 bases). The CDR3 sequence is 15 residues long. Trimming cost V 6 bases and J 2 bases, with 14 bases left between them. CDR1 MNHEY and CDR2 SVGAGI come from the germline V gene. This CDR3 reads CASSPPGLPYNEQFF. CDR3 nucleotides: TGTGCCAGCAGCCCTCCGGGACTCCCCTACAATGAGCAGTTCTTC.